These 24 T cell receptor beta chains share one sample of origin, sequenced in a study of human T cells and chemical hapten exposure. A single record per CDR3 protein comes from TCRdb applying MiXCR to the RACE reads. Of around 120,000 distinct CDR3 sequences in the sample, roughly 15% were seen once. The time point here: patch test 1, 2 weeks after DPC sensitization. Sample treatment: therapeutic diphenylcyclopropenone sensitization with weekly scalp DPC. Sequenced material: whole blood, taken in connection with sensitization to the hapten diphenylcyclopropenone (DPC). These receptors came from a man younger than 35 with alopecia areata. Some clones in this sample may be carry-over from other donors' samples.

This clonotype was observed a few times. The V call is TRBV6-2 or TRBV6-3, the J call TRBJ1-1; D unclear. Trimming removed 7 bases from V and 2 bases from J, with 17 bases in between. There are 15 residues in the CDR3. Per germline, CDR1 MNHEY and CDR2 SVGEGT. The CDR3 region is CASIYDGGLNTEAFF. As DNA, the CDR3 is TGTGCCAGCATTTATGACGGCGGACTAAACACTGAAGCTTTCTTT.

There are a few counts of this clonotype. The CDR3 nucleotides are TGTGCCAGTAGTATCTTGGGGGGCCCTGGAGATACGCAGTATTTT. Its translation is CASSILGGPGDTQYF. V is TRBV19 and J is TRBJ2-3; perhaps D is TRBD1 or TRBD2 (6 bases each). In germline, CDR1 is LNHDA, CDR2 SQIVND (reference sequence). The CDR3 contains 15 residues. The ends were cut back, 3 bases at V and 5 bases at J, with 15 bases in the middle.

In its sample, this clonotype was seen a few times. The chain links TRBV11-2 to TRBJ2-5, with 9 bases aligning to TRBD1. Germline values: CDR1 SGHAT, CDR2 FQNNGV. The CDR3 length is 17 residues. J was trimmed by 5 bases and V by 2 bases; bases with no gene match: 12. In DNA, the CDR3 is TGTGCCAGCAGCTTACGTACAGGGGGCTTTGCGGAGGAGACCCAGTACTTC. Protein product: CASSLRTGGFAEETQYF.

This clonotype was seen many times. This CDR3 is CASSEVLVPDTQYF. CDR3 nucleotides: TGTGCCAGCAGTGAGGTACTAGTCCCAGATACGCAGTATTTT. The chain recombines TRBV2 with TRBJ2-3; possible D gene TRBD2, 5 bases. This CDR3 comprises 14 residues. Germline CDR1 and CDR2: SNHLY and FYNNEI. V lost 3 bases to trimming and J lost 4 bases, with 11 bases between them. Looking up the rest from reference TRBV2 and TRBJ2-3 gives the full variable domain: EPEVTQTPSHQVTQMGQEVILRCVPISNHLYFYWYRQILGQKVEFLVSFYNNEISEKSEIFDDQFSVERPDGSNFTLKIRSTKLEDSAMYFCASSEVLVPDTQYFGPGTRLTVL.

The chain links TRBV9 to TRBJ2-2, with D maybe TRBD1 (5 bases). V lost 0 bases to trimming and J lost 0 bases, with 12 bases between them. CDR3 length equals 17 residues. Germline V gene data show CDR1 as SGDLS and CDR2 as YYNGEE. CDR3 bases: TGTGCCAGCAGCGTAGAGATCCGGACAACGAACACCGGGGAGCTGTTTTTT. Its translation is CASSVEIRTTNTGELFF.

This clonotype was counted a few times. The chain combines TRBV11-3 with TRBJ2-3; the D gene is possibly TRBD1 (6 bases). Germline V CDR1 and CDR2: SGHNT, YENEEA. The ends were cut back, 0 bases at V and 6 bases at J, with 22 bases in the middle. The CDR3 is 18 residues long. The CDR3 here is CASSLEVVRGRSGDTQYF. CDR3 DNA: TGTGCCAGCAGCTTAGAGGTGGTCAGGGGCCGATCGGGGGATACGCAGTATTTT.

This clonotype was counted a few times. This chain uses TRBV28 with TRBJ2-2; D is uncertain. There are 16 residues in the CDR3. Germline V gene data show CDR1 as MDHEN and CDR2 as SYDVKM. Trimming took off 2 bases at V and 0 bases at J, with 10 bases between the two ends. CDR3 sequence (DNA): TGTGCCAGCAGTTTAGTTTTAACCTCGAACACCGGGGAGCTGTTTTTT. Translation: CASSLVLTSNTGELFF.

This clonotype has only a few counts. This sequence joins TRBV5-1 and TRBJ1-2, with a tentative D call TRBD1 (6 bases). The V gene's germline CDR1 is SGHRS and CDR2 YFSETQ. This CDR3 contains 15 residues. The V end was cut by 0 bases, the J end by 2 bases, with 11 bases between. The CDR3 here is CASSLDGTSNYGYTF. The DNA of the CDR3 is TGCGCCAGCAGCTTGGACGGGACATCGAACTATGGCTACACCTTC.

About this clonotype: This may stem from a read error, because a much larger clone lies one nucleotide away. The conserved final phenylalanine or tryptophan is absent from the CDR3, which likely points to a read error. This chain uses TRBV7-8 with TRBJ2-7; D possibly matches TRBD1 or TRBD2 (5 bases each). The CDR3 covers 13 residues. Trimming pared 5 bases from V and 1 base from J, leaving 9 bases between. CDR1 is SGHVS and CDR2 is FQNEAQ in the germline V gene. DNA for the CDR3: TGTGCCAGCAGCGAGGGGCCGTCCTACGAGCAGTACCTC. This translates into CASSEGPSYEQYL.

This clonotype was seen more than once but under ten times. The chain combines TRBV7-2 with TRBJ2-7, with D unresolved. Germline loops: CDR1 SGHTA, CDR2 FQGNSA. The CDR3 is made up of 13 amino acids. Between the trimmed V and J ends, which lost 1 base and 3 bases, there was a span of 7 bases. The CDR3 bases are TGTGCCAGCAGCTTAGTGTCCGGCTACGAGCAGTACTTC. Translated, it gives CASSLVSGYEQYF.

This clonotype has a handful of counts. CDR3 sequence: CASSFSNPYEQYF. The CDR3, as DNA: TGTGCCAGCAGTTTCAGCAACCCCTACGAGCAGTACTTC. The chain joins TRBV28 to TRBJ2-7; D unclear. Germline V gene lookup returns CDR1 MDHEN and CDR2 SYDVKM. This CDR3 comprises 13 residues. Trimming pared 3 bases from V and 2 bases from J, leaving 8 bases between.

Many counts were recorded for this clonotype. The V and J genes are TRBV3-1 and TRBJ1-5, with a weak D call TRBD1 (6 bases). V was trimmed by 3 bases and J by 6 bases, leaving 12 bases between them. Germline lookup yields CDR1 LGHDT and CDR2 YNNKEL (reference sequence). CDR3 length: 14 amino acids. The CDR3 DNA follows: TGTGCCAGCAGCCACTACGGGACAACTCAGCCCCAGCATTTT. Translating gives CASSHYGTTQPQHF. Variable domain in full (rest from reference TRBV3-1 and TRBJ1-5): DTAVSQTPKYLVTQMGNDKSIKCEQNLGHDTMYWYKQDSKKFLKIMFSYNNKELIINETVPNRFSPKSPDKAHLNLHINSLELGDSAVYFCASSHYGTTQPQHFGDGTRLSIL.

In its sample, this clonotype was seen many times. CDR3 sequence (DNA): TGCAGTGCTGATTTAACAGGGGTCAGCACTGAAGCTTTCTTT. This sequence encodes CSADLTGVSTEAFF. This chain joins TRBV20-1 and TRBJ1-1; 7 positions agree with TRBD1. Germline CDR1 DFQATT, CDR2 SNEGSKA (reference sequence). The trim removed 5 bases at V and 4 bases at J, leaving 10 bases unmatched. This CDR3 comprises 14 residues.

V is TRBV29-1 and J is TRBJ1-4; D may be TRBD1 (6 bases). Trimming shortened V by 6 bases and J by 8 bases, and 19 bases separated the two germline ends. This CDR3 spans 14 amino acids. Germline V CDR1 and CDR2: SQVTM, ANQGSEA. Here the CDR3 DNA reads TGCAGCGTCAACGAGGGACACTTTCAGGAAAAACTGTTTTTT. This codes for CSVNEGHFQEKLFF.

The genes are TRBV7-3 and TRBJ2-3; D may be TRBD2 (5 bases). This CDR3 region has 15 residues. Germline CDR1 and CDR2: SGHTA and FQGTGA. Trimming left V 2 bases short and J 3 bases short, with 12 bases between. This chain's CDR3 is CASSLGLRQTDTQYF. As DNA, the CDR3 is TGTGCCAGCAGCTTAGGACTGCGTCAGACAGATACGCAGTATTTT.

The chain joins TRBV4-3 to TRBJ1-4, with D perhaps TRBD1 (6 bases). CDR3 length equals 16 residues. The V gene's germline CDR1 is LGHNA and CDR2 YSLEER. With 0 bases removed from V and 7 bases from J, the gap between germline ends came to 15 bases. CDR3 protein: CASSQEGQSRGEKLFF. The DNA of the CDR3 is TGCGCCAGCAGCCAAGAAGGTCAATCCAGGGGTGAAAAACTGTTTTTT.

This clonotype was detected many times. The rearrangement links TRBV29-1 to TRBJ2-2; D gene ambiguous. The ends were cut back, 3 bases at V and 0 bases at J, with 8 bases in the middle. This CDR3 contains 14 residues. Germline CDR1 is SQVTM and CDR2 is ANQGSEA. CDR3 residues: CSVDGQPNTGELFF. Here the CDR3 DNA reads TGCAGCGTTGACGGGCAGCCGAACACCGGGGAGCTGTTTTTT.

This clonotype has only a few counts. The chain combines TRBV7-8 with TRBJ2-7; D may be TRBD2 (6 bases). The germline V gene has CDR1 SGHVS and CDR2 FQNEAQ. V lost 1 base to trimming and J lost 1 base, with 14 bases between them. The CDR3 runs 16 residues. CDR3 sequence: CASSLDGGFRSYEQYF. In nucleotides, the CDR3 is TGTGCCAGCAGCTTAGACGGGGGTTTTAGGTCCTACGAGCAGTACTTC. The full variable domain, in which reference TRBV7-8 and TRBJ2-7 provide the parts outside the CDR3, is GAGVSQSPRYKVAKRGQDVALRCDPISGHVSLFWYQQALGQGPEFLTYFQNEAQLDKSGLPSDRFFAERPEGSVSTLKIQRTQQEDSAVYLCASSLDGGFRSYEQYFGPGTRLTVT.

The chain combines TRBV7-9 with TRBJ2-3, with D unresolved. Trimming pared 1 base from V and 6 bases from J, leaving 14 bases between. Per the germline V gene, CDR1 is SEHNR and CDR2 is FQNEAQ (reference sequence). The CDR3 covers 15 residues. DNA of the CDR3: TGTGCCAGCAGCTTAGAACGCTCGGTGGCCGATACGCAGTATTTT. It encodes CASSLERSVADTQYF.

Many counts were recorded for this clonotype. The rearrangement links TRBV11-1 to TRBJ2-2; possibly TRBD2 for D (6 bases). V was clipped by 5 bases and J by 5 bases, with 18 bases between them. This CDR3 spans 16 amino acids. Germline V gene sequence: CDR1 SGHAT, CDR2 FQDESV (reference sequence). Here the CDR3 reads CASSRGLRRLTGELFF. CDR3 coding DNA: TGTGCCAGCAGCCGAGGACTAAGACGACTTACCGGGGAGCTGTTTTTT.

The sample holds many counts of this clonotype. V usage is TRBV12-3 or TRBV12-4 and J usage is TRBJ2-3; possible D gene TRBD1, 6 bases. The CDR3 has 14 amino acids. V dropped 3 bases and J dropped 3 bases, with 10 bases sitting between them. The CDR3 sequence is CASSLPGVTDTQYF. DNA for the CDR3: TGTGCCAGCAGTTTGCCAGGGGTGACAGATACGCAGTATTTT.

This chain links TRBV13 with TRBJ2-2; no clear D gene. Germline CDR1 PRHDT, CDR2 FYEKMQ (reference sequence). The ends were cut back, 5 bases at V and 1 base at J, with 14 bases in the middle. The CDR3 has 16 amino acids. Here the CDR3 reads CASSPARFVNTGELFF. CDR3 in DNA: TGTGCCAGCAGCCCCGCGAGGTTCGTGAACACCGGGGAGCTGTTTTTT. Together with reference TRBV13 and TRBJ2-2, the CDR3 gives the full variable domain: AAGVIQSPRHLIKEKRETATLKCYPIPRHDTVYWYQQGPGQDPQFLISFYEKMQSDKGSIPDRFSAQQFSDYHSELNMSSLELGDSALYFCASSPARFVNTGELFFGEGSRLTVL.

This clonotype was counted between two and nine times. The rearrangement links TRBV28 to TRBJ2-3; 9 nucleotides align to TRBD1. The CDR3 totals 14 residues. Per germline, CDR1 MDHEN and CDR2 SYDVKM. J was trimmed by 1 base and V by 5 bases; bases with no gene match: 1. CDR3 DNA: TGTGCCAGCAGTAGGACAGGGGGCACAGATACGCAGTATTTT. Its protein is CASSRTGGTDTQYF. Full variable domain (missing parts from reference TRBV28 and TRBJ2-3): DVKVTQSSRYLVKRTGEKVFLECVQDMDHENMFWYRQDPGLGLRLIYFSYDVKMKEKGDIPEGYSVSREKKERFSLILESASTNQTSMYLCASSRTGGTDTQYFGPGTRLTVL.

J is TRBJ1-1 and V is TRBV2; 8 bases match TRBD1. CDR1 and CDR2 (germline): SNHLY, FYNNEI. J was trimmed by 4 bases and V by 6 bases; bases with no gene match: 10. The CDR3 covers 15 residues. The CDR3 loop is CASSLTGGLSTEAFF. The DNA of the CDR3 is TGTGCCAGCAGCCTCACAGGGGGGCTGAGCACTGAAGCTTTCTTT.